This T cell receptor (beta chain) appears in the sequencing data of a study of OX40 agonist ivuxolimab in advanced cancers. Notes on this clone: The antigen is unknown.

This CDR3 spans 13 amino acids. Germline V gives CDR1 MNHNS, CDR2 SASEGT. Deletions cut 2 bases from V and 1 base from J, with 3 bases between. Only in-frame clones appear in the TCRdb table, and some are missing; sequencing was by immunoSEQ multiplex PCR. The profile covers around 62,000 clones, with roughly 84% appearing a single time and 0.38% taken by the ten largest. Regarding the study as a whole: Among some nonresponders, normalized T-cell clonal expansion was also low.

V usage is TRBV6-1 and J usage is TRBJ1-3; D gene uncertain. The source of this sequence is an adult with an advanced solid tumor such as melanoma, head and neck, liver or kidney cancer. Sample: CD4+ or CD8+ T cells sorted from blood, taken in a trial of the OX40 agonist ivuxolimab. The CDR3 DNA reads TGTGCCAGCAGTGAACAGTCTGGAAACACCATATATTTT. This translates into CASSEQSGNTIYF.